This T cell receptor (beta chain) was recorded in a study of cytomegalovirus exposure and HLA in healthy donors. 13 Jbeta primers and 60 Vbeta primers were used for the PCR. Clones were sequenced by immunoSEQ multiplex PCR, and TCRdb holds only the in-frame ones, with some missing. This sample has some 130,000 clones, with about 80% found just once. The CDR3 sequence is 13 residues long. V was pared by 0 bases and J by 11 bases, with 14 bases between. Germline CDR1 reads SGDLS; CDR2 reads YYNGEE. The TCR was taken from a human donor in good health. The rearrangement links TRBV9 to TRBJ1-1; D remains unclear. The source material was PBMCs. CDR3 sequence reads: CASSVGLAGGAFF. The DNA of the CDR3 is TGTGCCAGCAGCGTAGGGTTGGCCGGCGGGGCTTTCTTT.